This entry features one T cell receptor beta chain sequence. The target antigen is unknown. These data are taken from a study of cytomegalovirus exposure and HLA in healthy donors. General study points: Per a prior analysis, the majority of TCR beta V segments were productive roughly 90% or roughly 30% of the time.

13 Jbeta primers and 60 Vbeta primers were used for the PCR. Only in-frame clones appear in the TCRdb table, and some are missing; sequencing was by immunoSEQ multiplex PCR. The data show about 130,000 clones, 8% to 11% seen once. Per germline, CDR1 MNHNS and CDR2 SASEGT. This CDR3 spans 15 amino acids. V was clipped by 1 base and J by 6 bases, with 13 bases between them. The chain links TRBV6-1 to TRBJ2-1, with TRBD1 as a possible D gene (7 bases). The sequence was obtained from a woman aged 18-29 years in good health and CMV-seropositive. What was sequenced was PBMCs. This chain's CDR3 is CASSEEGAGSNEQFF. CDR3 sequence (DNA): TGTGCCAGCAGTGAAGAGGGGGCGGGAAGCAATGAGCAGTTCTTC.